The following is a TCR beta chain sequence with its context. Its antigen is as yet unknown. This sample is drawn from a study of chemoradiotherapy in HPV16-positive cancers. Study overall: Candidate HPV-specific T-cell clones and common TCR motifs came from functional assays in a couple of HPV16-positive patients. Broader study findings: During treatment, candidate HPV-specific clones and E7-related motifs expanded in tumor. The functional HPV-specific definition rests on just a couple of HPV16-positive patients.

Repertoires were sampled repeatedly during chemoradiotherapy. Germline CDR1 and CDR2: SGDLS and YYNGEE. Trimming took 0 bases from V and 2 from J, leaving 13 bases between them. CDR3 size: 16 residues. Method: immunoSEQ multiplex PCR; TCRdb's copy keeps in-frame clones and lacks some. The sample carries approximately 38,000 clones, about 80% recorded once. This sequence was found in a human donor with HPV-associated anogenital cancer. This chain links TRBV9 with TRBJ2-3; D may be TRBD2 (5 bases). Sequencing used blood, obtained from a patient who underwent chemoradiotherapy. This CDR3 reads CASSVGEAALTDTQYF. The CDR3 bases are TGTGCCAGCAGCGTAGGAGAAGCGGCCCTCACAGATACGCAGTATTTT.